Each of the 27 T cell receptor beta chains below was sequenced from the same sample in a study of blood T cell repertoires in COVID-19 (dated by TCRdb to the early 2020s). Receptor amplification or capture employed the immunoSEQ multiplex PCR assay. Drawn from immuneACCESS, this table holds only the in-frame rearrangements with V and J called that TCRdb kept. Clones are partly lost; checked studies trace under half to an unresolved V gene and leave the rest unexplained. The sample table lists about 140,000 clones, approximately 80% of them with a count of one. The ten largest clonotypes hold roughly 6.4% of the sample. Sequenced material: PBMCs or T cells enriched from blood (not recorded which). Receptors were obtained from a woman between 35 and 50 years old who had recovered from COVID-19.

The V gene is TRBV7-8, the J gene TRBJ2-7, with a possible D match to TRBD1 (6 bases). V dropped 2 bases and J dropped 1 base, with 15 bases sitting between them. This CDR3 has 16 residues. Germline V gene sequence: CDR1 SGHVS, CDR2 FQNEAQ. CDR3 DNA: TGTGCCAGCAGCTTAACCGGGCAGGGGCTTTCCTACGAGCAGTACTTC. As protein: CASSLTGQGLSYEQYF.

The rearrangement joins TRBV6-5 to TRBJ1-1; 8 nucleotides match TRBD1. From germline, CDR1 is MNHEY and CDR2 SVGAGI. The junction had 9 bases not matched to a gene; V was cut back by 2 bases and J by 7 bases. This CDR3 spans 15 amino acids. In DNA, the CDR3 is TGTGCCAGCAGTTACGCCCGACAGGGGAGCTTTGAAGCTTTCTTT. Amino acid sequence: CASSYARQGSFEAFF.

V usage is TRBV4-1 and J usage is TRBJ2-1; TRBD2 matches 9 bases. Germline trimming cut 0 bases from V and 9 bases from J; bases unmatched to any gene: 9. Germline-derived CDR1 and CDR2 are MGHRA and YSYEKL. The CDR3 has 16 amino acids. CDR3 DNA sequence: TGCGCCAGCAGCCAAGAATGGCGGGGGGGACTCGGTGAGCAGTTCTTC. Amino acid sequence: CASSQEWRGGLGEQFF.

The J gene is TRBJ2-5, the V gene TRBV5-5, with unresolved D. Germline V gives CDR1 SGHKS, CDR2 YYEKEE (reference sequence). The V gene lost 3 bases and the J gene lost 2 bases, with 8 bases spanning the gap. This CDR3 is 13 amino acids long. The CDR3 bases are TGTGCCAGCAGCTGGAGCTCGCAAGAGACCCAGTACTTC. It yields the protein CASSWSSQETQYF.

The chain is built from TRBV6-5 and TRBJ1-1; D unresolved. Germline-derived CDR1 and CDR2 are MNHEY and SVGAGI. The CDR3 is 13 amino acids. The germline V and J ends were trimmed by 6 bases and 0 bases, with 8 bases remaining between them. The CDR3 DNA sequence: TGTGCCAGCAGCGGGGTGGTGAACACTGAAGCTTTCTTT. It is translated as CASSGVVNTEAFF.

V and J are TRBV2 and TRBJ2-1; 8 bases match TRBD2. The CDR3 extends over 15 amino acids. The germline gives CDR1 SNHLY, CDR2 FYNNEI. J lost 2 bases, V lost 3 bases, and 3 bases had no gene match. DNA for the CDR3: TGTGCCAGCAGTGATCCGGGAGGGGCCTACAATGAGCAGTTCTTC. Amino acid sequence: CASSDPGGAYNEQFF.

The CDR3 DNA reads TGTGCCAGCAGCTTCAACAGGGGGACTGGAAACACCATATATTTT. This codes for CASSFNRGTGNTIYF. V is TRBV5-4 and J is TRBJ1-3; 8 bases fit TRBD1. Germline CDR1 SGHNT, CDR2 YYREEE (reference sequence). This CDR3 spans 15 amino acids. The V segment lost 2 bases and the J segment 2 bases; nucleotides outside the gene matches: 3. Based on the CDR3 plus reference TRBV5-4 and TRBJ1-3, the full variable domain is ETGVTQSPTHLIKTRGQQVTLRCSSQSGHNTVSWYQQALGQGPQFIFQYYREEENGRGNFPPRFSGLQFPNYSSELNVNALELDDSALYLCASSFNRGTGNTIYFGEGSWLTVV.

This clone was seen only once. The chain has TRBV5-3 and TRBJ1-2, with D unresolved. TRBV5-3 is sorted into the ORF group, with uncertain function. V was pared by 4 bases and J by 8 bases, with 6 bases between. CDR3 length: 10 residues. CDR3 region: CARSPPGYTF. The CDR3 DNA reads as TGTGCCAGAAGCCCTCCGGGCTACACCTTC.

This clone was picked up a small number of times. The rearrangement joins TRBV30 to TRBJ2-6, with D perhaps matching TRBD1 (5 bases). CDR1 and CDR2 from the germline V gene are GTSNPN and SVGIG (reference sequence). V lost 7 bases, J lost 11 bases, and 21 bases lay in between. The CDR3 runs 14 residues. The CDR3: CAYRQGPTIDVLTF. Written as DNA, the CDR3 is TGTGCCTATCGCCAGGGCCCGACAATTGACGTCCTGACTTTC.

The CDR3 DNA reads TGTGCCAGCAGCGTTCGAGCGGGAGGGACCTACGAGCAGTACTTC. It encodes CASSVRAGGTYEQYF. The chain is built from TRBV9 and TRBJ2-7; 10 bases map to TRBD2. In germline, CDR1 is SGDLS, CDR2 YYNGEE. The CDR3 length is 15 residues. The V gene end was trimmed by 2 bases and the J gene end by 2 bases; junction bases not matched to a gene: 4.

The chain links TRBV3-1 (or the pseudogene TRBV3-2) to TRBJ2-2, with D perhaps TRBD1 (6 bases). Trimming shortened V by 1 base and J by 4 bases, and 13 bases separated the two germline ends. The CDR3 spans 16 residues. The germline gives CDR1 LGHDT, CDR2 YNNKEL (reference sequence). CDR3 nucleotide sequence: TGTGCCAGCAGCCAAGGACCGCTCAGGGGCACCGGGGAGCTGTTTTTT. Its protein product is CASSQGPLRGTGELFF.

The gene calls are TRBV7-8 and TRBJ2-2, with a tentative D call TRBD1 (6 bases). V lost 2 bases to trimming and J lost 5 bases, with 12 bases between them. CDR1 is SGHVS and CDR2 is FQNEAQ in the germline V gene. The CDR3 is 15 residues long. The CDR3: CASSLNTGLTGELFF. The CDR3 bases are TGTGCCAGCAGCTTAAACACAGGGTTAACCGGGGAGCTGTTTTTT.

The J gene is TRBJ1-2, the V gene TRBV6-5, with D possibly being TRBD1 (6 bases). V lost 2 bases to trimming and J lost 6 bases, with 10 bases between them. The CDR3 consists of 13 residues. Germline CDR1 MNHEY, CDR2 SVGAGI. CDR3 DNA sequence: TGTGCCAGCAGTTACGGGGGGGCAAATGGCTACACCTTC. Protein sequence: CASSYGGANGYTF.

The chain employs TRBV19 and TRBJ2-1; 11 bases map to TRBD2. V trimming: 3 bases; J trimming: 0 bases; junction bases outside the gene matches: 4. Germline values: CDR1 LNHDA, CDR2 SQIVND (reference sequence). This CDR3 has 17 amino acids. This chain's CDR3 is CASSISGGATSYNEQFF. As DNA, the CDR3 is TGTGCCAGTAGTATTAGCGGGGGGGCCACCTCCTACAATGAGCAGTTCTTC.

The V call is TRBV2, the J call TRBJ1-2, with TRBD1 identical over 11 bases. From germline, CDR1 is SNHLY and CDR2 FYNNEI. The trim removed 2 bases at V and 3 bases at J, leaving 5 bases unmatched. CDR3 length equals 16 residues. This CDR3 is CASSELRTGGYYGYTF. For the CDR3, the DNA is TGTGCCAGCAGTGAATTGCGGACAGGGGGCTACTATGGCTACACCTTC.

V is TRBV9 and J is TRBJ1-1; D gene unclear. Trimming removed 3 bases from V and 0 bases from J, with 12 bases in between. Germline assignment: CDR1 SGDLS and CDR2 YYNGEE. CDR3 size: 15 residues. The CDR3 protein is CASSAAVALNTEAFF. CDR3 bases: TGTGCCAGCAGCGCGGCGGTCGCTTTGAACACTGAAGCTTTCTTT. The variable domain in full, completed from reference TRBV9 and TRBJ1-1, reads DSGVTQTPKHLITATGQRVTLRCSPRSGDLSVYWYQQSLDQGLQFLIQYYNGEERAKGNILERFSAQQFPDLHSELNLSSLELGDSALYFCASSAAVALNTEAFFGQGTRLTVV.

This clone was detected only once. The V gene is TRBV11-2, the J gene TRBJ2-7, with a possible D match to TRBD2 (6 bases). The V end lost 0 bases, the J end lost 0 bases, and 12 bases lay between the germline ends. The CDR3 loop spans 16 amino acids. Germline values: CDR1 SGHAT, CDR2 FQNNGV. CDR3 sequence (DNA): TGTGCCAGCAGCTTAGATGGGCGGGGCTTCTCCTACGAGCAGTACTTC. Its protein is CASSLDGRGFSYEQYF.

The chain links TRBV11-2 to TRBJ2-7; maybe TRBD2 (7 bases). Between the trimmed V and J ends, which lost 6 bases and 0 bases, there was a span of 15 bases. Germline V gives CDR1 SGHAT, CDR2 FQNNGV. This CDR3 region has 15 residues. The CDR3 is CASSPEGGASYEQYF. CDR3 DNA: TGTGCCAGCAGTCCCGAAGGGGGGGCCTCCTACGAGCAGTACTTC.

The chain carries TRBV4-1 and TRBJ2-7; 7 nucleotides line up with TRBD1. V shed 0 bases, J shed 3 bases, and the junction held 2 bases outside the gene matches. Germline lookup yields CDR1 MGHRA and CDR2 YSYEKL. The CDR3 is 14 amino acids. In DNA, the CDR3 is TGCGCCAGCAGCCAAGAACGACAGGGCTACGAGCAGTACTTC. Amino acids: CASSQERQGYEQYF.

The rearrangement uses TRBV19 and TRBJ2-2, with D perhaps matching TRBD2 (6 bases). CDR3 length equals 14 residues. V gave up 6 bases and J gave up 2 bases, with 10 bases separating them. CDR1 and CDR2 (germline): LNHDA, SQIVND (reference sequence). This CDR3 reads CASSRRGNTGELFF. The CDR3 DNA follows: TGTGCCAGTAGCAGGAGGGGCAACACCGGGGAGCTGTTTTTT.

J is TRBJ1-5 and V is TRBV15; D remains unclear. This CDR3 contains 14 residues. V dropped 5 bases and J dropped 2 bases, with 10 bases sitting between them. CDR1 and CDR2 (germline): LNHNV, YYDKDF (reference sequence). The CDR3 here is CATSGRIGNQPQHF. The CDR3 region has the DNA TGTGCCACCAGCGGGAGAATCGGCAATCAGCCCCAGCATTTT.

The V and J genes are TRBV19 and TRBJ1-2; D not resolved. Germline CDR1 reads LNHDA; CDR2 reads SQIVND (reference sequence). V gave up 6 bases and J gave up 4 bases, with 21 bases separating them. The CDR3 has 16 residues. For the CDR3, the DNA is TGTGCCAGTAGCATGCGGCGGGCCCACAATTCCTATGGCTACACCTTC. It yields the protein CASSMRRAHNSYGYTF.

Only a few counts were recorded for this clone. V gene TRBV27 combines with J gene TRBJ1-1; D unresolved. V dropped 8 bases and J dropped 0 bases, with 13 bases sitting between them. The CDR3 is made up of 14 amino acids. Germline-derived CDR1 and CDR2 are MNHEY and SMNVEV (reference sequence). The CDR3 bases are TGTGCCAGCGAAATGGGCAGGATGAACACTGAAGCTTTCTTT. Its protein product is CASEMGRMNTEAFF.

This rearrangement joins TRBV5-1 to TRBJ2-1; 9 bases map to TRBD1. This CDR3 is built from 16 residues. Germline V gene lookup returns CDR1 SGHRS and CDR2 YFSETQ. V shed 1 base, J shed 0 bases, and the junction held 2 bases outside the gene matches. CDR3 sequence: CASSLLTGGSYNEQFF. CDR3 sequence (DNA): TGCGCCAGCAGCTTGTTGACAGGGGGCTCCTACAATGAGCAGTTCTTC.

The rearrangement links TRBV12-3 or TRBV12-4 to TRBJ2-1, with TRBD2 as a possible D gene (6 bases). The CDR3 contains 13 residues. With 4 bases removed from V and 10 bases from J, the gap between germline ends came to 14 bases. CDR3 sequence (DNA): TGTGCCAGCAGTTGGGAGGTCCGGGGCGAGCAGTTCTTC. Translated: CASSWEVRGEQFF.

V and J are TRBV10-3 and TRBJ2-7; TRBD1 matches 10 bases. The J segment lost 5 bases and the V segment lost 8 bases, leaving 9 bases of the junction unmatched. This CDR3 contains 14 residues. The germline V gene encodes CDR1 ENHRY and CDR2 SYGVKD. The CDR3 nucleotides are TGTGCCATCGATCCGGGACAGGGGTTCGACGAGCAGTACTTC. Translated: CAIDPGQGFDEQYF.

The V gene is TRBV7-9, the J gene TRBJ1-5; 7 bases fit TRBD1. CDR3 size: 13 residues. Germline trimming cut 4 bases from V and 6 bases from J; bases unmatched to any gene: 3. CDR1 and CDR2 (germline): SEHNR, FQNEAQ (reference sequence). DNA for the CDR3: TGTGCCAGCAGCTGGGACAGCCGTCAGCCCCAGCATTTT. The encoded protein is CASSWDSRQPQHF.